This paragraph covers one T cell receptor (beta chain) sequence. The sample originates from a study of cytomegalovirus exposure and HLA in healthy donors. Study-wide background: Approximately 85 million unique TCRs from HLA-typed donors made up an early data release.

This PCR relied on a set of 60 Vbeta primers and 13 Jbeta primers. Sequenced by immunoSEQ multiplex PCR; TCRdb stores in-frame clones only, minus some. The data contain about 160,000 clones, roughly 80% of them seen just once; the ten biggest clones take up 7% to 9.5%. Unmatched junction bases numbered 16, after V lost 4 bases and J lost 1 base. The CDR3 has 18 residues. Germline values: CDR1 SGHAT, CDR2 FQNNGV. This sequence was found in a male donor in good health and CMV-seropositive. This chain connects TRBV11-2 to TRBJ2-7; 7 positions match TRBD1. The specimen was PBMCs. This chain's CDR3 is CASSSRDRRIRQSYEQYF. The CDR3 region has the DNA TGTGCCAGCAGCTCCCGGGACAGAAGAATTCGGCAATCCTACGAGCAGTACTTC.